A selection of T cell receptor beta chains follows, all from one sample in a study of shared clonotypes between healthy human individuals. Profiled with immunoSEQ multiplex PCR; TCRdb holds only in-frame clones, not every one. The sample consists of about 2 million clones, roughly 95% of them appearing once. Sequences were obtained from naive CD4+ T cells sorted from blood. Every receptor here comes from a man aged 18 to 35 in good health. Both conserved end residues are part of each CDR3. The order of the fields is clone size, V gene, D gene, J gene, CDR3 DNA, CDR3 protein. D genes are given only for firm matches. Clone sizes are given selectively: once, few, many, or a class where the clone is expanded.

size: NA; V: TRBV21-1; D: NA; J: TRBJ2-1; DNA: TGTGCCAGCAGCATTGGGGAGGTTTGGTTCTTC; CDR3: CASSIGEVWFF
size: NA; V: TRBV7-2; D: TRBD1; J: TRBJ1-3; DNA: TGTGCCAGCAGCTCCAGACAGGGGGCGGCTGGAAACACCATATATTTT; CDR3: CASSSRQGAAGNTIYF
size: many; V: TRBV11-1; D: TRBD2; J: TRBJ2-1; DNA: TGTGCCAGCAGCCCGGGACTAGCGGGGGGCTATGTGTTCTTC; CDR3: CASSPGLAGGYVFF
size: NA; V: TRBV5-4; D: NA; J: TRBJ2-7; DNA: TGTGCCAGCAGCTTGGATCTCAGGGCCCGGGGCGAGCAGTACTTC; CDR3: CASSLDLRARGEQYF
size: NA; V: TRBV23-1; D: TRBD1; J: TRBJ1-1; DNA: TGCGCCAGCAGTCAATGGAGGGGACAGGGTGACACTGAAGCTTTCTTT; CDR3: CASSQWRGQGDTEAFF
size: NA; V: TRBV6-5; D: TRBD1; J: TRBJ2-7; DNA: TGTGCCAGCAGTAGACAGGACAGGGGGCCCTACGAGCAGTACTTC; CDR3: CASSRQDRGPYEQYF
size: NA; V: TRBV14; D: NA; J: TRBJ1-1; DNA: TGTGCCAGCAGCCAAGCGGGCCTGAACACTGAAGCTTTCTTT; CDR3: CASSQAGLNTEAFF
size: NA; V: TRBV5-6; D: NA; J: TRBJ1-2; DNA: TGTGCCAGCAGCTTGAGGGGTCTCTATGGCTACACCTTC; CDR3: CASSLRGLYGYTF
size: NA; V: TRBV6-5; D: TRBD1; J: TRBJ2-7; DNA: TGTGCCAGCAGTTACTCTAGGGGGCCCTACGAGCAGTACTTC; CDR3: CASSYSRGPYEQYF
size: NA; V: TRBV5-1; D: NA; J: TRBJ1-6; DNA: TGCGCCAGCAGCTTGGTAGGGGAGAGTAATTCACCCCTCCACTTT; CDR3: CASSLVGESNSPLHF
size: NA; V: TRBV6-5; D: TRBD1; J: TRBJ1-4; DNA: TGTGCCAGCAGTAACAGGGGAACTAATGAAAAACTGTTTTTT; CDR3: CASSNRGTNEKLFF
size: NA; V: TRBV18; D: NA; J: TRBJ1-5; DNA: TGTGCCAGCTCACCACCGTCGGGGGAACGCAATCAGCCCCAGCATTTT; CDR3: CASSPPSGERNQPQHF
size: NA; V: TRBV6-6; D: NA; J: TRBJ2-7; DNA: TGTGCCAGCAGTTACCCGGGGGGCAACGAGCAGTACTTC; CDR3: CASSYPGGNEQYF
size: NA; V: TRBV5-4; D: NA; J: TRBJ1-2; DNA: TGTGCCAGCAGCTTGGGTGAAAATGGCTACACCTTC; CDR3: CASSLGENGYTF
size: NA; V: TRBV28; D: TRBD1; J: TRBJ2-7; DNA: TGTGCCACGGGGACAGCTAGCTCCTACGAGCAGTACTTC; CDR3: CATGTASSYEQYF
size: NA; V: TRBV5-6; D: TRBD1; J: TRBJ1-1; DNA: TGTGCCAGCAGCTATGGGACAGCCTATGAAGCTTTCTTT; CDR3: CASSYGTAYEAFF
size: NA; V: TRBV28; D: NA; J: TRBJ2-1; DNA: TGTGCCAGCAGTCCGTCTGGTGAGCAGTTCTTC; CDR3: CASSPSGEQFF
size: NA; V: TRBV6-1; D: NA; J: TRBJ1-2; DNA: TGTGCCAGCAGTGAAGCGCTAGGGACTTATGGCTACACCTTC; CDR3: CASSEALGTYGYTF
size: once; V: TRBV5-6; D: TRBD1; J: TRBJ1-6; DNA: TGTGCCAGCAGCGAATTTGGGCAGGGGGCTTATTCACCCCTCCACTTT; CDR3: CASSEFGQGAYSPLHF
size: NA; V: TRBV6-6; D: NA; J: TRBJ2-2; DNA: TGTGCCAGCGGGGGGTATAGAGAGATGATTATCGGGGAGCTGTTTTTT; CDR3: CASGGYREMIIGELFF
size: NA; V: TRBV25-1; D: TRBD1; J: TRBJ2-7; DNA: TGTGCCAGCAGAGAACAGGGGTTATACGAGCAGTACTTC; CDR3: CASREQGLYEQYF
size: NA; V: TRBV29-1; D: NA; J: TRBJ2-5; DNA: TGCAGCGTTGGGTCGGCTCAGGGGGGAGAGACCCAGTACTTC; CDR3: CSVGSAQGGETQYF
size: NA; V: TRBV5-1; D: NA; J: TRBJ1-6; DNA: TGCGCCAGCAGACCAACCCCGGGGGGCTTTTATAATTCACCCCTCCACTTT; CDR3: CASRPTPGGFYNSPLHF
size: NA; V: TRBV5-1; D: TRBD1; J: TRBJ2-1; DNA: TGCGCCAGCAGGATCGGGACAGTAGGCTACAATGAGCAGTTCTTC; CDR3: CASRIGTVGYNEQFF
size: once; V: TRBV23-1; D: NA; J: TRBJ2-7; DNA: TGCGCCAGCAGTCAATATGAGGGAAGCTACGAGCAGTACTTC; CDR3: CASSQYEGSYEQYF
size: NA; V: TRBV18; D: NA; J: TRBJ2-3; DNA: TGTGCCAGCTCACTTGGCCGGGCTCCAGATACGCAGTATTTT; CDR3: CASSLGRAPDTQYF
size: NA; V: TRBV30; D: NA; J: TRBJ2-5; DNA: TGTGCCTGGAGTGTGAATGGTGAGACCCAGTACTTC; CDR3: CAWSVNGETQYF
size: once; V: TRBV4-3; D: NA; J: TRBJ2-7; DNA: TGCGCCAGCAGCCAAGATATAGGCTGGGAGCAGTACTTC; CDR3: CASSQDIGWEQYF
size: NA; V: TRBV6-1; D: TRBD2; J: TRBJ2-1; DNA: TGTGCCAGCAGTGAAGACAGCGGGGCCTACAATGAGCAGTTCTTC; CDR3: CASSEDSGAYNEQFF
size: NA; V: TRBV5-1; D: TRBD2; J: TRBJ2-5; DNA: TGCGCCAGCAGCCCCGGGACTAGCGAGGAGACCCAGTACTTC; CDR3: CASSPGTSEETQYF
size: NA; V: TRBV19; D: NA; J: TRBJ2-3; DNA: TGTGCCACTTCGACGGACGCTGGAAGCACAGATACGCAGTATTTT; CDR3: CATSTDAGSTDTQYF
size: NA; V: TRBV25-1; D: NA; J: TRBJ1-5; DNA: TGTGCCAGCAGTGAGGTTACGGGGTCAAGGCAGCCCCAGCATTTT; CDR3: CASSEVTGSRQPQHF
size: NA; V: TRBV2; D: NA; J: TRBJ1-1; DNA: TGTGCCAGCAGTCAAAGCCGGGTACAAATCGTTATACGGGATCGGACTGAAGCTTTCTTT; CDR3: CASSQSRVQIVIRDRTEAFF
size: NA; V: TRBV13; D: NA; J: TRBJ2-2; DNA: TGTGCCAGCAGCTACCCGGGACTTAACACCGGGGAGCTGTTTTTT; CDR3: CASSYPGLNTGELFF
size: NA; V: TRBV10-3; D: NA; J: TRBJ2-7; DNA: TGTGCCATCAGTGAGTCCGGGGGCCACGAGCAGTACTTC; CDR3: CAISESGGHEQYF
size: NA; V: TRBV25-1; D: NA; J: TRBJ2-1; DNA: TGTGCCAACCCCAACGGGGCCACCTCCTACAATGAGCAGTTCTTC; CDR3: CANPNGATSYNEQFF
size: NA; V: TRBV6-5; D: TRBD1; J: TRBJ1-1; DNA: TGTGCCAGCAGCCCCTGGGGACAGAAGAACACTGAAGCTTTCTTT; CDR3: CASSPWGQKNTEAFF
size: NA; V: TRBV13; D: TRBD2; J: TRBJ2-3; DNA: TGTGCCAGCAGCTTATTAGTTAGCGGGGGGGCGGATACGCAGTATTTT; CDR3: CASSLLVSGGADTQYF
size: NA; V: TRBV7-2; D: TRBD2; J: TRBJ2-1; DNA: TGTGCCAGCAGCATAAGGACTAGCGGGAGCTCCTACAATGAGCAGTTCTTC; CDR3: CASSIRTSGSSYNEQFF
size: NA; V: TRBV9; D: TRBD2; J: TRBJ2-2; DNA: TGTGCCAGCAGCTTCGGGACTAGCGGGGTAGGCACCGGGGAGCTGTTTTTT; CDR3: CASSFGTSGVGTGELFF
size: NA; V: TRBV18; D: TRBD1; J: TRBJ2-1; DNA: TGTGCCAGCTCACCAGAGGGGACAGGACTTAATGAGCAGTTCTTC; CDR3: CASSPEGTGLNEQFF
size: NA; V: TRBV27; D: NA; J: TRBJ2-3; DNA: TGTGCCAGCGGAAATGGCAGAGGAAGAACAGATACGCAGTATTTT; CDR3: CASGNGRGRTDTQYF